Following are 9 T cell receptor beta chains from one sample sequenced in a study of CXCR3-negative and CXCR3-positive naive CD8 T cells. The TRB libraries of cDNA were built by UMI-labeled 5' RACE. TCRdb processed the 5' RACE reads again and assigns one entry to each CDR3 protein, with no DNA. Across about 56,000 distinct CDR3 sequences, the top ten clones capture roughly 0.75% of the sample. Study-wide results and caveats: CXCR3-positive naive cells had more hydrophobic TRB CDR3s than CXCR3-negative naive cells.

These TCRs are of unknown antigen specificity. Input material: naive CXCR3+ CD8+ T cells from blood. As to subset: CD45RO-CCR7+CD27+CD95- naive CD8+ T cells expressing CXCR3 (TNR3+). These receptors originate from a human donor in good health. Some clones in this sample may be carry-over from other donors' samples.

V is TRBV28 and J is TRBJ2-5; TCRdb's D call, TRBD2, is unchecked because there is no DNA. The CDR3 runs 16 residues. In germline, CDR1 is MDHEN, CDR2 SYDVKM. The CDR3 is CATRPLIFSRQETQYF. The entire variable domain, with the rest obtained from reference TRBV28 and TRBJ2-5, is as follows: DVKVTQSSRYLVKRTGEKVFLECVQDMDHENMFWYRQDPGLGLRLIYFSYDVKMKEKGDIPEGYSVSREKKERFSLILESASTNQTSMYLCATRPLIFSRQETQYFGPGTRLLVL.

The chain carries TRBV4-2 and TRBJ2-7; TCRdb proposes TRBD2, but this gene call is untestable without DNA. CDR1 LGHNA and CDR2 YNFKEQ come from the germline V gene. The CDR3 is 17 residues long. The CDR3 loop is CASSHFSGGPDSYEQYF.

The chain joins TRBV6-1 to TRBJ1-5; the TCRdb D gene call, TRBD1, has no DNA to confirm it. The CDR3 loop spans 15 amino acids. Germline V gene data show CDR1 as MNHNS and CDR2 as SASEGT. CDR3 amino acids: CASSPPIIGNQPQHF.

The chain links TRBV28 to TRBJ2-7; there is no DNA to check the TCRdb D call of TRBD2. The CDR3 runs to 14 residues. Germline V gene sequence: CDR1 MDHEN, CDR2 SYDVKM. CDR3 sequence reads: CASSLGGGGYEQYF.

The chain combines TRBV7-3 with TRBJ1-2. CDR3 length: 15 residues. Germline V CDR1 and CDR2: SGHTA, FQGTGA. The CDR3 reads CASSQKSGSSHDYTF.

The rearrangement joins TRBV28 to TRBJ2-2; TCRdb's D gene call, TRBD1, goes unchecked for lack of DNA. The CDR3 totals 15 residues. From germline, CDR1 is MDHEN and CDR2 SYDVKM. The CDR3 loop reads CASSARGRNTGELFF.

V gene TRBV6-4 combines with J gene TRBJ2-5; TCRdb reports TRBD1, a call that lacks DNA to check it against. The length of the CDR3 is 15 residues. CDR1 is MRHNA and CDR2 is SNTAGT in the germline V gene. CDR3 sequence: CASSVGQGTKETQDF.

The gene calls are TRBV5-1 and TRBJ2-7; TCRdb designates TRBD1, a call that cannot be tested without DNA. Germline lookup yields CDR1 SGHRS and CDR2 YFSETQ. The CDR3 runs to 15 residues. This CDR3 reads CASSLEGHSKDEQYF.

This rearrangement joins TRBV27 to TRBJ2-7. From germline, CDR1 is MNHEY and CDR2 SMNVEV (reference sequence). CDR3 length: 13 amino acids. The CDR3 region is CASSLTDSYEQYF.